The 3 T cell receptor beta chains below were found in one sample sequenced in a study of long-term antiretroviral therapy in people with HIV (dated by TCRdb to about 2022). The immunoSEQ hsTCRB v3.0 assay was used at survey level resolution to sequence the TRB variable region. TCRdb mirrors the immuneACCESS table, restricted to in-frame sequences. Some clones are absent from its copies; in checked studies, under half trace to an unresolved V gene, and the reason for the others is unknown. The sample table shows 13,000 to 15,000 clones, and about 80% are seen once. Around 13% of the sample is taken by the ten largest. The sequencing used unsorted PBMCs, collected 3.2 years before starting antiretroviral therapy. These receptor sequences come from a man aged 35-49 years with HIV.

This clone was detected only a few times. The chain joins TRBV10-1 to TRBJ1-1; D is unresolved. There are 14 residues in the CDR3. With 4 bases removed from V and 4 bases from J, the gap between germline ends came to 13 bases. Germline values: CDR1 WNHNN, CDR2 SYGVQD (reference sequence). The DNA for the CDR3 is TGCGCCAGCAGTGTTGACTCGGGAGGCACTGAAGCTTTCTTT. The encoded protein is CASSVDSGGTEAFF.

CDR3 loop: CASSFSSTNEKLFF. Here the CDR3 DNA reads TGTGCCAGCAGCTTCTCGTCAACTAATGAAAAACTGTTTTTT. This chain joins TRBV11-1 and TRBJ1-4, with unresolved D. The CDR3 is 14 amino acids. Trimming cost V 3 bases and J 0 bases, with 5 bases left between them. Germline lookup yields CDR1 SGHAT and CDR2 FQDESV (reference sequence). The entire variable domain, with the rest obtained from reference TRBV11-1 and TRBJ1-4, is as follows: EAEVAQSPRYKITEKSQAVAFWCDPISGHATLYWYRQILGQGPELLVQFQDESVVDDSQLPKDRFSAERLKGVDSTLKIQPAELGDSAMYLCASSFSSTNEKLFFGSGTQLSVL.

This clone was detected once. This rearrangement joins TRBV5-4 to TRBJ1-6; 8 nucleotides match TRBD1. Losses at the gene ends were 6 bases for V and 10 bases for J; bases not matched to a gene: 9. The CDR3 sequence is 14 residues long. Germline values: CDR1 SGHNT, CDR2 YYREEE (reference sequence). This chain's CDR3 is CASTGGDRLSPLHF. The CDR3 nucleotides are TGTGCCAGCACCGGGGGGGACAGGCTGTCACCCCTCCACTTT.